Here is one T cell receptor beta chain with its context. No antigen is known for it. No clone much larger than this one lies a single base away; base qualities are absent. TCRbeta CDR3 regions were amplified from genomic DNA by means of the immunoSEQ Assay, a bias-controlled multiplex PCR. Per the source publication's procedure: The number of nucleated cells in each sample was estimated by amplification of reference gene primers within the assay. To quantify the absolute abundance of each unique TCRbeta CDR3 rearrangement, sequence reads were collapsed and filtered. For each sample, productive Simpson clonality was calculated as the square root of Simpson's diversity index over productive rearrangements. In TCRdb, the immuneACCESS table is reduced to in-frame sequences with V and J assigned. These tables do not hold every clone; where another copy was compared, an unresolved V gene accounts for under half, and the others remain unexplained. That table gives V, J and clone size, and the DNA gave D and trimming. The sample table records around 170,000 clones; approximately 84% of these occur just once. Of the sample, approximately 12% is held by the ten largest clones.

This entry is derived from a study of blood T cell repertoires in COVID-19 (TCRdb year 2020). For the wider study: Samples from collaborators originated in the United States, Italy and Spain and spanned both the acute and convalescent phases of COVID-19. The prospective study material was composed of cDNA or gDNA derived from T cells, B-cell-depleted T cells, or PBMCs. Subjects who had been exposed to COVID-19, were actively infected with it, or had recovered from it provided the deeply sampled blood TCRbeta repertoires that made up the dataset. A freely available public database, intended as a resource for researchers studying the immune response to SARS-CoV-2, is where the repertoires were released. Samples came from the ongoing ImmuneRACE study (first 160 participants) plus 1,254 subjects from 6 global collaborators. Nearly every sample came with metadata listing a de-identified subject ID, COVID-19 status, age in years and sex. Where HLA class I and class II types were available, the types were taken from metadata supplied by the sample provider, not from assay-based typing. The study at large found these results: The amount of clinical and demographic metadata varied by source and participant and was provided uncurated.

Enrolling through a virtual design, the prospective study's participants ranged in age from roughly 18 to 90 years and lived across 20 to 25 United States geographic areas. In the prospective study, participants were assigned to cohorts based on the clinical history participants reported in a screening survey and a study questionnaire. Recovered participants in ImmuneRACE Cohort 3 were defined by two consecutive negative NP/OP PCR tests, clearance by a healthcare professional, or resolution of symptoms. In the prospective study, whole blood, serum and a nasopharyngeal or oropharyngeal swab were collected from each participant by mobile phlebotomists. Prospective study participants could optionally give additional blood draws and questionnaires over an approximately two-month period. Before DNA extraction, blood samples from the prospective study were shipped at room temperature or frozen. Inclusive of the bounding cysteine and phenylalanine, the CDR3 is 16 residues long. Only the CDR3 DNA is retained, 48 bases long and in frame from the first base. V was cut back by 5 bases and J by 0 bases, leaving a gap of 13 bases between them. CDR1 and CDR2 are read off the germline V gene as LGHNT and FRNRAP.

The chain links TRBV12-5 with TRBJ2-2; matching of 6 bases hints at TRBD1 as the D gene. What was sequenced was PBMCs or T cells enriched from blood (not recorded which). The source is a man aged 50 to 59 who had recovered from COVID-19. The CDR3 here reads CASGLDRQTNTGELFF. At the DNA level, the sequence is TGTGCTAGTGGTCTGGACAGACAAACGAACACCGGGGAGCTGTTTTTT.